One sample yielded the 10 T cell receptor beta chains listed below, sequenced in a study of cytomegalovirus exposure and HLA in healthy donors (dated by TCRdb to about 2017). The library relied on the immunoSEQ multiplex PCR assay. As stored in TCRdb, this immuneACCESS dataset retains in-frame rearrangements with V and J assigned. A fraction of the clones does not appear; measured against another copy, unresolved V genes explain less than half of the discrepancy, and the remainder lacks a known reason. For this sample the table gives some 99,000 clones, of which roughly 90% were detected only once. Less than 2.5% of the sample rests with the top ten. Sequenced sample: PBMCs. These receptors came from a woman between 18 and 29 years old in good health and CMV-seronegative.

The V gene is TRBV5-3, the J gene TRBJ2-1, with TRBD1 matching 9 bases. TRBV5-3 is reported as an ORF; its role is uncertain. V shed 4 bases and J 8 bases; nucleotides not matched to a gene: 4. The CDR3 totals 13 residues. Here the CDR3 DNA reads TGTGCCAGAAGCATAAGACAGGGGGATGAGCAGTTCTTC. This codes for CARSIRQGDEQFF.

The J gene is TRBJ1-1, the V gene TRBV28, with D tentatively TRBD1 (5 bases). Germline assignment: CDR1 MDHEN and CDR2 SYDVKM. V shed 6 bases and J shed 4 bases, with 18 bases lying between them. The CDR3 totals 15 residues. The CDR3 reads CASSPQTRGATEAFF. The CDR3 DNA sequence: TGTGCCAGCAGCCCCCAGACTAGAGGGGCCACTGAAGCTTTCTTT.

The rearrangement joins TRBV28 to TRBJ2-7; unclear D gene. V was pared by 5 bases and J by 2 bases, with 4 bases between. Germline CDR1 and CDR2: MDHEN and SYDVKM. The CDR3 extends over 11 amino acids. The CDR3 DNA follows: TGTGCCAGCAGTGTCACCTACGAGCAGTACTTC. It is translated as CASSVTYEQYF.

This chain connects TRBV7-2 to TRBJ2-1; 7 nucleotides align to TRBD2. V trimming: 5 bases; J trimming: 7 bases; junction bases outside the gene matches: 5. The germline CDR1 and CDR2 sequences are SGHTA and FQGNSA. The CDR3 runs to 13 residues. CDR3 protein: CASSGGLLNEQFF. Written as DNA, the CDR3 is TGTGCCAGCAGCGGGGGACTACTAAATGAGCAGTTCTTC.

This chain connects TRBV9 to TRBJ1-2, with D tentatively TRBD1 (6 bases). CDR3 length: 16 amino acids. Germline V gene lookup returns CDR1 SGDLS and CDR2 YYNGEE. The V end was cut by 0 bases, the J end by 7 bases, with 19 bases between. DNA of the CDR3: TGTGCCAGCAGCGTAGGGTTGGGACAACTTCTTTCTGGCTACACCTTC. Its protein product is CASSVGLGQLLSGYTF.

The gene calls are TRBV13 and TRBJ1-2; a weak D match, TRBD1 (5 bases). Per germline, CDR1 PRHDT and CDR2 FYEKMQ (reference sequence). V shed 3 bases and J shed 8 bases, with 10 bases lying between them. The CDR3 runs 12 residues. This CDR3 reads CASSLGRRGYTF. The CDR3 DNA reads TGTGCCAGCAGCTTGGGGCGGCGGGGCTACACCTTC.

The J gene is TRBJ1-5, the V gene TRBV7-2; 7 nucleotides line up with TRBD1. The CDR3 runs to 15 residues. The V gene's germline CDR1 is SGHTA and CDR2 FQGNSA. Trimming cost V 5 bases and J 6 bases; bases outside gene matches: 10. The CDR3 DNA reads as TGTGCCAGCAGCATGACAGGGAAGAGCTCTCAGCCCCAGCATTTT. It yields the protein CASSMTGKSSQPQHF.

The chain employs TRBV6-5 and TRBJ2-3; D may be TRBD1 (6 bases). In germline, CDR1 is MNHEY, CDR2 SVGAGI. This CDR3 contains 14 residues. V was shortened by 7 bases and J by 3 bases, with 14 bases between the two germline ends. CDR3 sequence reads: CASTKQGRTDTQYF. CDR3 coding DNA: TGTGCCAGCACGAAACAGGGAAGGACAGATACGCAGTATTTT.

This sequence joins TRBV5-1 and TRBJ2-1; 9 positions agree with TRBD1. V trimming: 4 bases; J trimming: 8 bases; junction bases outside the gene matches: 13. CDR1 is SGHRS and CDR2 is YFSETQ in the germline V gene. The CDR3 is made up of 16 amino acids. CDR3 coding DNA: TGCGCCAGCAGCGGAACCGGGACAGGGAGGATCTATGAGCAGTTCTTC. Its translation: CASSGTGTGRIYEQFF.

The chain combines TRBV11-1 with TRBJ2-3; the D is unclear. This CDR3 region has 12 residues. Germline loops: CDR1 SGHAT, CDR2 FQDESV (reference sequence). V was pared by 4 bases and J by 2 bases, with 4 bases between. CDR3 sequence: CASSSNTDTQYF. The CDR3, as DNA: TGTGCCAGCAGCTCCAACACAGATACGCAGTATTTT.